This TCR beta chain was profiled in a study of T cells after yellow fever vaccination. Many counts were recorded for this clonotype. The CDR3 runs 13 residues. J was trimmed by 4 bases and V by 7 bases; bases with no gene match: 5. Germline V gene data show CDR1 as MNHEY and CDR2 as SVGAGI. The TCR cDNA carried a universal primer site and UMIs from 5'RACE template switching. MiXCR, run by TCRdb on the 5' RACE reads, gives a single entry per CDR3 protein. The sample lists around 350,000 distinct CDR3 sequences; 6.2% were seen once. The V gene is TRBV6-5, the J gene TRBJ2-3; TRBD2 matches 7 bases. Specimen: PBMCs, collected 5 days after the yellow fever booster vaccination. The receptor was derived from a man aged 25-45 years who received the YFV17D yellow fever vaccine. The CDR3 region is CASTTSVADTQYF. The CDR3 DNA follows: TGTGCCAGCACAACTAGCGTAGCAGATACGCAGTATTTT.